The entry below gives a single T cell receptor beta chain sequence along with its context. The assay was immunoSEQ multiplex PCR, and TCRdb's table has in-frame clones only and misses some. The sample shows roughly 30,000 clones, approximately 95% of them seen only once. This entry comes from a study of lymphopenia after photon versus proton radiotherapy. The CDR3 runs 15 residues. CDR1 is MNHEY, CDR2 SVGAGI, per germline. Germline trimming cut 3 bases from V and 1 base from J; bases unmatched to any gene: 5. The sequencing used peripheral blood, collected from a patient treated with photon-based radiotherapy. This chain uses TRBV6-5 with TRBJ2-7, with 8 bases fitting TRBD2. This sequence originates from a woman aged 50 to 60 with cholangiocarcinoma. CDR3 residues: CASSYSIAGSYEQYF. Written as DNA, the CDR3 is TGTGCCAGCAGTTATTCCATAGCGGGGTCCTACGAGCAGTACTTC.